This section outlines one T cell receptor (beta chain) sequence together with its context. Its matching antigen is unknown. This record belongs to a study of shared clonotypes between healthy human individuals. Study-wide context: Per donor, CD8 memory used one plate, CD8 naive used two, CD4 memory used three and CD4 naive used three. Study findings and constraints: Inspection by rarefaction showed sorted-subset sequencing to be incomplete despite large depth. The generation probabilities recorded for non-shared clonotypes fell below those of clonotypes shared by all four donors.

After removal of 5 bases from V and 13 bases from J, the junction contained 3 bases not matched to a gene. Looked up from germline, CDR1 is MGHDK and CDR2 is SYGVNS. CDR3 length: 11 amino acids. Measured with immunoSEQ multiplex PCR; TCRdb has only the in-frame clones, and not every one. The sample consists of about 1.1 million clones, around 77% of them appearing once. The chain recombines TRBV25-1 with TRBJ1-3, with 9 bases fitting TRBD1. Sequencing was performed on memory CD4+ T cells from PBMCs. Regarding subset: CD45RA-negative fraction. This clonotype was obtained from a man between 18 and 35 years old in good health. Some clones in this sample may be carry-over from other donors' samples. The CDR3 DNA reads TGTGCCAGCAGTAGGACAGGGGCGATATATTTT. Translated: CASSRTGAIYF.